This is a list of T cell receptor beta chains from one sample in a study of CD8 T cells in ankylosing spondylitis. TCRdb re-called the 5' RACE reads through MiXCR, storing one row per CDR3 protein. This sample has some 800,000 distinct CDR3 sequences; about 11% occur once, and the top ten carry about 0.49%. Source material: blood, either unsorted or a sorted T cell fraction (not recorded which). The receptors stem from a male donor with ankylosing spondylitis. Both conserved end residues are part of each CDR3. The D gene is left open where the match is weak. The size of a clone is reported for some rows only, either as once, few or many, or as a class for expanded clones.

J gene: TRBJ1-1; V gene: TRBV20-1; clone size: few; D gene: TRBD1; CDR3 DNA: TGCAGTGCTATGGGCGACAGGGTCGCGATCGAGCGAGCTTTCTTT; CDR3 protein: CSAMGDRVAIERAFF
J gene: TRBJ1-1; V gene: TRBV20-1; clone size: -; D gene: TRBD1; CDR3 DNA: TGCAGTGCTAGATGGGACAGGGGTGGGAACACTGAAGCTTTCTTT; CDR3 protein: CSARWDRGGNTEAFF
J gene: TRBJ2-3; V gene: TRBV5-1; clone size: many; D gene: TRBD2; CDR3 DNA: TGCGCCAGCAGCCCGGGACTAGCGGGCCGCACAGATACGCAGTATTTT; CDR3 protein: CASSPGLAGRTDTQYF
J gene: TRBJ2-3; V gene: TRBV29-1; clone size: few; D gene: TRBD1; CDR3 DNA: TGCAGCGTTGACCAGGGGGCGAGGGCAGATACGCAGTATTTT; CDR3 protein: CSVDQGARADTQYF
J gene: TRBJ1-5; V gene: TRBV24-1; clone size: -; D gene: -; CDR3 DNA: TGTGCCACCAGTCGGAACAATCAGCCCCAGCATTTT; CDR3 protein: CATSRNNQPQHF
J gene: TRBJ2-1; V gene: TRBV7-8; clone size: -; D gene: -; CDR3 DNA: TGTGCCAGCAGCCCACCGGGTGGACTTCGCTACAATGAGCAGTTCTTC; CDR3 protein: CASSPPGGLRYNEQFF
J gene: TRBJ2-7; V gene: TRBV6-5; clone size: few; D gene: TRBD2; CDR3 DNA: TGTGCCAGCAGTTTTGGCGGGGGGCGTTGGTCCTACGAGCAGTACTTC; CDR3 protein: CASSFGGGRWSYEQYF
J gene: TRBJ1-6; V gene: TRBV21-1; clone size: -; D gene: -; CDR3 DNA: TGTGCCAGCAGCCTCCTCCGGGACAGGGTCCCCAGCTCCTATAATTCACCCCTCCACTTT; CDR3 protein: CASSLLRDRVPSSYNSPLHF
J gene: TRBJ2-2; V gene: TRBV11-3; clone size: -; D gene: -; CDR3 DNA: TGTGCCAGCAGTCAGACGACAGGTCCCGGGGAGCTGTTTTTT; CDR3 protein: CASSQTTGPGELFF
J gene: TRBJ1-2; V gene: TRBV5-1; clone size: many; D gene: TRBD1; CDR3 DNA: TGCGCCAGCAGCTCAGGGGGGACTAACTATGGCTACACCTTC; CDR3 protein: CASSSGGTNYGYTF
J gene: TRBJ1-1; V gene: TRBV29-1; clone size: -; D gene: TRBD1; CDR3 DNA: TGCAGCGTTAGTCAGGGGGAGGGGACCCAATTT; CDR3 protein: CSVSQGEGTQF
J gene: TRBJ2-2; V gene: TRBV28; clone size: -; D gene: TRBD2; CDR3 DNA: TGTGCCAGCCATAGCGGGAGGGCGACCGGGGAGCTGTTTTTT; CDR3 protein: CASHSGRATGELFF
J gene: TRBJ2-7; V gene: TRBV6-1; clone size: few; D gene: -; CDR3 DNA: TGTGCCAGCAAGAGGGTGGGTTCCTACGAGCAGTACTTC; CDR3 protein: CASKRVGSYEQYF
J gene: TRBJ2-2; V gene: TRBV7-8; clone size: -; D gene: -; CDR3 DNA: TGTGCCAGCAGCCCAGGGTGGGGGACCGGGGAGCTGTTTTTT; CDR3 protein: CASSPGWGTGELFF
J gene: TRBJ1-1; V gene: TRBV4-2; clone size: many; D gene: -; CDR3 DNA: TGTGCCAGCGGAATGAACACTGAAGCTTTCTTT; CDR3 protein: CASGMNTEAFF
J gene: TRBJ2-7; V gene: TRBV20-1; clone size: -; D gene: -; CDR3 DNA: TGCAGTGCTACGAGGGTCCCCTACGAGCAGTACTTC; CDR3 protein: CSATRVPYEQYF
J gene: TRBJ2-7; V gene: TRBV20-1; clone size: few; D gene: -; CDR3 DNA: TGCAGTGCCACCCCGGGGCCCTACGAGCAGTACTTC; CDR3 protein: CSATPGPYEQYF
J gene: TRBJ1-1; V gene: TRBV12-3/TRBV12-4; clone size: few; D gene: TRBD1; CDR3 DNA: TGTGCCAGCGCCGGACAGGGGGCGAACACTGAAGCTTTCTTT; CDR3 protein: CASAGQGANTEAFF
J gene: TRBJ1-1; V gene: TRBV20-1; clone size: few; D gene: -; CDR3 DNA: TGCAGTGCCCGGACGGGTGAAGCTTTCTTT; CDR3 protein: CSARTGEAFF
J gene: TRBJ2-2; V gene: TRBV4-3; clone size: few; D gene: -; CDR3 DNA: TGCGCCAGCAGCCAAGAATGGGGGGCTCTCTCCACCGGGGAGCTGTTTTTT; CDR3 protein: CASSQEWGALSTGELFF
J gene: TRBJ2-3; V gene: TRBV9; clone size: -; D gene: -; CDR3 DNA: TGTGCCAGCAGCGTTGGACATAACCTGGGGGCAGATACGCAGTATTTT; CDR3 protein: CASSVGHNLGADTQYF
J gene: TRBJ2-1; V gene: TRBV20-1; clone size: -; D gene: TRBD2; CDR3 DNA: TGCAGTGCTAGAGATTTAGGGCGGGAGCTTTGGAATGAGCAGTTCTTC; CDR3 protein: CSARDLGRELWNEQFF
J gene: TRBJ2-2; V gene: TRBV10-3; clone size: many; D gene: TRBD1; CDR3 DNA: TGTGCCATCAGGGACAGGGCGAACACCGGGGAGCTGTTTTTT; CDR3 protein: CAIRDRANTGELFF
J gene: TRBJ2-7; V gene: TRBV5-1; clone size: -; D gene: -; CDR3 DNA: TGCGCCAGCAGCTTGGGACAGCCTTTCTACGAGCAGTACTTC; CDR3 protein: CASSLGQPFYEQYF
J gene: TRBJ2-1; V gene: TRBV6-1; clone size: -; D gene: -; CDR3 DNA: TGTGCCAGCAGTCAAAGACAAAGCTCCTACAATGAGCAGTTCTTC; CDR3 protein: CASSQRQSSYNEQFF
J gene: TRBJ2-7; V gene: TRBV7-2; clone size: few; D gene: -; CDR3 DNA: TGTGCCAGCAGCTTAGCGGGGCTAGACTCCTACGAGCAGTACTTC; CDR3 protein: CASSLAGLDSYEQYF
J gene: TRBJ2-7; V gene: TRBV5-1; clone size: -; D gene: TRBD1; CDR3 DNA: TGCGCCAGCAGCCCAGGGGGACGGGTGTCCTACGAGCAGTACTTC; CDR3 protein: CASSPGGRVSYEQYF
J gene: TRBJ2-7; V gene: TRBV4-2; clone size: -; D gene: -; CDR3 DNA: TGTGCCAGCAGCCCCGGGGACGTCTACGAGCAGTACTTC; CDR3 protein: CASSPGDVYEQYF
J gene: TRBJ2-7; V gene: TRBV20-1; clone size: -; D gene: -; CDR3 DNA: TGCAGTGCTAGAGATCCGACATACGAGCAGTACTTC; CDR3 protein: CSARDPTYEQYF
J gene: TRBJ1-6; V gene: TRBV7-2; clone size: -; D gene: -; CDR3 DNA: TGTGCCAGCGGGTCGGGGGATTCACCCCTCCACTTT; CDR3 protein: CASGSGDSPLHF
J gene: TRBJ1-1; V gene: TRBV20-1; clone size: -; D gene: -; CDR3 DNA: TGCAGGGCAAACGTTCAGAACACTGAAGCTTTCTTT; CDR3 protein: CRANVQNTEAFF
J gene: TRBJ2-7; V gene: TRBV7-9; clone size: -; D gene: -; CDR3 DNA: TGTGCCAGCAGCTTCCAGGACTACGAGCAGTACTTC; CDR3 protein: CASSFQDYEQYF
J gene: TRBJ2-4; V gene: TRBV24-1; clone size: -; D gene: -; CDR3 DNA: TGTGCCACCAGTGATCACGGGACGGCAGAAAACATTCAGTACTTC; CDR3 protein: CATSDHGTAENIQYF
J gene: TRBJ1-2; V gene: TRBV10-3; clone size: -; D gene: TRBD1; CDR3 DNA: TGTGCCATCAGTGAGGCATTAGGGGGCCGAATTAACTATGGCTACACCTTC; CDR3 protein: CAISEALGGRINYGYTF
J gene: TRBJ1-1; V gene: TRBV20-1; clone size: -; D gene: -; CDR3 DNA: TGCAGTGCACCGAGGCCGGGACAAGCTTTCTTT; CDR3 protein: CSAPRPGQAFF
J gene: TRBJ2-3; V gene: TRBV20-1; clone size: once; D gene: TRBD1; CDR3 DNA: TGCAGTGCTAGTAAGGGACAGGATGGAACAGATACGCAGTATTTT; CDR3 protein: CSASKGQDGTDTQYF
J gene: TRBJ2-7; V gene: TRBV12-3/TRBV12-4; clone size: few; D gene: -; CDR3 DNA: TGTGCCAGCAGTTTAGGGGCCGAGGAGTCCTACGAGCAGTACTTC; CDR3 protein: CASSLGAEESYEQYF
J gene: TRBJ2-5; V gene: TRBV4-1; clone size: many; D gene: -; CDR3 DNA: TGCGCCAGCAGCCAAGGATATAGCGGTCAAGAGACCCAGTACTTC; CDR3 protein: CASSQGYSGQETQYF
J gene: TRBJ2-4; V gene: TRBV5-1; clone size: -; D gene: TRBD1; CDR3 DNA: TGCGCCAGCAGCTGGGGGACAGGGGGAGGCAACATTCAGTACTTC; CDR3 protein: CASSWGTGGGNIQYF
J gene: TRBJ1-5; V gene: TRBV6-2/TRBV6-3; clone size: -; D gene: TRBD1; CDR3 DNA: TGTGCCAGCCGGGACAGGGAAAATCAGCCCCAGCATTTT; CDR3 protein: CASRDRENQPQHF
J gene: TRBJ1-6; V gene: TRBV9; clone size: -; D gene: TRBD1; CDR3 DNA: TGTGCCAGCAGCCCCAGGGGGGAGGGAGTCGTGCCCCTCCACTTT; CDR3 protein: CASSPRGEGVVPLHF
J gene: TRBJ1-4; V gene: TRBV25-1; clone size: few; D gene: -; CDR3 DNA: TGTGCCAGCAGTGACCGGACAGAGGGAAAACTGTTTTTT; CDR3 protein: CASSDRTEGKLFF
J gene: TRBJ1-2; V gene: TRBV10-2; clone size: -; D gene: TRBD1; CDR3 DNA: TGCGCCAGCAGTGGGGACAGCCGTATCTATGGCTACACCTTC; CDR3 protein: CASSGDSRIYGYTF
J gene: TRBJ2-2; V gene: TRBV20-1; clone size: -; D gene: TRBD1; CDR3 DNA: TGCAGTGCTATGGGGGACAGGGCTTTATGGGACACCGGGGAGCTGTTTTTT; CDR3 protein: CSAMGDRALWDTGELFF
J gene: TRBJ1-3; V gene: TRBV6-1; clone size: few; D gene: -; CDR3 DNA: TGTGCCAGCAGTCAACACTTCTCTGGAAACACCATATATTTT; CDR3 protein: CASSQHFSGNTIYF
J gene: TRBJ2-1; V gene: TRBV15; clone size: few; D gene: TRBD2; CDR3 DNA: TGTGCCACCATAGGAACTAGCGGGAGTGGGTTCAATGAGCAGTTCTTC; CDR3 protein: CATIGTSGSGFNEQFF
J gene: TRBJ2-1; V gene: TRBV5-1; clone size: few; D gene: TRBD1; CDR3 DNA: TGCGCCAGCAGCTTGGGATCAGGGACAGGGTGGTTCTTC; CDR3 protein: CASSLGSGTGWFF
J gene: TRBJ2-3; V gene: TRBV12-3/TRBV12-4; clone size: few; D gene: -; CDR3 DNA: TGTGCCAGCGTAAACCAGGGTGTGAGTGATACGCAGTATTTT; CDR3 protein: CASVNQGVSDTQYF
J gene: TRBJ2-7; V gene: TRBV6-2/TRBV6-3; clone size: -; D gene: -; CDR3 DNA: TGTGCCAGCAGTTACTGGGGGAACGAGCAGTACTTC; CDR3 protein: CASSYWGNEQYF
J gene: TRBJ2-7; V gene: TRBV2; clone size: many; D gene: TRBD2; CDR3 DNA: TGTGCCAGCAGACTAGCGGGAGACGAGCAGTACTTC; CDR3 protein: CASRLAGDEQYF
J gene: TRBJ1-2; V gene: TRBV11-2; clone size: few; D gene: -; CDR3 DNA: TGTGCCAGCAGCTTGACAGAGCAGGCCTATGGCTACACCTTC; CDR3 protein: CASSLTEQAYGYTF
J gene: TRBJ1-3; V gene: TRBV20-1; clone size: -; D gene: -; CDR3 DNA: TGCAGTGCTAGAGCAGGGTTATCAGGAAACACCATATATTTT; CDR3 protein: CSARAGLSGNTIYF
J gene: TRBJ2-2; V gene: TRBV5-4; clone size: -; D gene: TRBD1; CDR3 DNA: TGTGCCAGCAGTATAGGACAGGGGCCCTACACCGGGGAGCTGTTTTTT; CDR3 protein: CASSIGQGPYTGELFF
J gene: TRBJ2-1; V gene: TRBV3-1; clone size: few; D gene: TRBD1; CDR3 DNA: TGTGCCAGCAGCCGCCTAGGGGGCACTGAGCAGTTCTTC; CDR3 protein: CASSRLGGTEQFF
J gene: TRBJ2-1; V gene: TRBV29-1; clone size: -; D gene: -; CDR3 DNA: TGCAGCGTTGTGGGTCGCTCCTACAATGAGCAGTTCTTC; CDR3 protein: CSVVGRSYNEQFF